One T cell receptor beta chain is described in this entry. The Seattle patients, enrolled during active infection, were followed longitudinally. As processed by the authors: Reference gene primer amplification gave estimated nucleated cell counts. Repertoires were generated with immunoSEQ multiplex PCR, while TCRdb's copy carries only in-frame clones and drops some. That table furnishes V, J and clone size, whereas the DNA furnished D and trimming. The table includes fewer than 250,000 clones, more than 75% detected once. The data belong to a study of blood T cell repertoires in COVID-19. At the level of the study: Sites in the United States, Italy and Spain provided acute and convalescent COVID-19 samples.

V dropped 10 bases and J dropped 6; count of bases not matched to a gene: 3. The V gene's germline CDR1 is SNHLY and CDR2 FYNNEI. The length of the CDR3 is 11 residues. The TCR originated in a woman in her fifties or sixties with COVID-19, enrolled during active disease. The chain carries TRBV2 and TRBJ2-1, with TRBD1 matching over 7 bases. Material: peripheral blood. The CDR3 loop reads CATDRANEQFF. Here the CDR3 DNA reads TGTGCCACTGACAGGGCCAATGAGCAGTTCTTC.